This T cell receptor beta chain was recovered during a study of T cells after yellow fever vaccination. Trimming pared 8 bases from V and 5 bases from J, leaving 10 bases between. Germline-derived CDR1 and CDR2 are MNHNY and SVGAGI (reference sequence). The CDR3 contains 11 residues. Ten or more counts support this clonotype. TCRdb itself ran the 5' RACE reads through MiXCR, one entry per CDR3 protein. The table lists about 300,000 distinct CDR3 sequences, around 6.8% of them singletons. Specimen: PBMCs, collected approximately 40 days after the first yellow fever vaccination. The sequence came from a man between 18 and 29 years old who received the YFV17D yellow fever vaccine. V is TRBV6-6 and J is TRBJ2-7; perhaps D is TRBD1 or TRBD2 (5 bases each). This CDR3 reads CASVGRNEQYF. In DNA, the CDR3 is TGTGCCAGCGTGGGACGAAACGAGCAGTACTTC.